Detailed here is one TCR beta chain. Its antigen is currently unknown. The record originates from a study of CD8+ T cells in alopecia areata. Overall study: Tofacitinib continued for 6 to 18 months and was then withheld for 6 months. Study findings and constraints: Scalp repertoires also include resident alphabeta T cells from normal skin. Under tofacitinib, fewer expanded CD8+ clones appeared among the top 100 scalp clones. One nonresponder leaves baseline CD8+ expansion's link to response uncertain.

The authors extracted RNA and reverse transcribed it into cDNA as the sequencing template. TCRdb's copy holds only in-frame clones and misses some; the assay was immunoSEQ multiplex PCR. The data hold some 180,000 clones, with roughly 50% observed a single time. Germline V gene sequence: CDR1 MGHDK, CDR2 SYGVNS. This CDR3 comprises 16 residues. Trimming cost V 3 bases and J 8 bases; bases outside gene matches: 9. This sample's treatment: oral pan-JAK inhibitor, 5-10 mg twice daily. Source: CD8+ T cells sorted from blood, taken at week 24, from a patient treated with tofacitinib. This receptor was taken from a human donor with alopecia areata. The chain recombines TRBV25-1 with TRBJ1-6, with 8 positions matching TRBD1. CDR3 sequence reads: CASSDSEDRVDSPLHF. The DNA for the CDR3 is TGTGCCAGCAGTGACTCAGAGGACAGGGTGGATTCACCCCTCCACTTT.